The entry below describes one TCR beta chain. The sample originates from a study of blood T cell repertoires in COVID-19. Background on the study: The samples span acute and convalescent COVID-19 from the United States, Italy and Spain. The cDNA or gDNA used as material had been derived from T cells, B-cell-depleted T cells, or PBMCs.

The CDR3 runs to 14 residues. V lost 7 bases and J lost 4; bases outside the gene matches: 7. CDR1 ENHRY and CDR2 SYGVKD come from the germline V gene. Original analysis: By means of reference gene primer amplification, nucleated cell counts were estimated. The assay was immunoSEQ multiplex PCR, and TCRdb's table has in-frame clones only and misses some. V and J calls and clone size follow that table, whereas D and trimming were derived from the DNA. The sample carries fewer than 60,000 clones, 82% recorded once. The Seattle patients, enrolled during active infection, were followed longitudinally. The sequence derives from a man older than 75 with COVID-19, enrolled during active disease. The specimen sequenced was peripheral blood. This chain joins TRBV10-3 and TRBJ2-1, with 7 bases aligning to TRBD1. CDR3 in DNA: TGTGCCATCACCTCGGGACAGCCATACAATGAGCAGTTCTTC. As protein: CAITSGQPYNEQFF.